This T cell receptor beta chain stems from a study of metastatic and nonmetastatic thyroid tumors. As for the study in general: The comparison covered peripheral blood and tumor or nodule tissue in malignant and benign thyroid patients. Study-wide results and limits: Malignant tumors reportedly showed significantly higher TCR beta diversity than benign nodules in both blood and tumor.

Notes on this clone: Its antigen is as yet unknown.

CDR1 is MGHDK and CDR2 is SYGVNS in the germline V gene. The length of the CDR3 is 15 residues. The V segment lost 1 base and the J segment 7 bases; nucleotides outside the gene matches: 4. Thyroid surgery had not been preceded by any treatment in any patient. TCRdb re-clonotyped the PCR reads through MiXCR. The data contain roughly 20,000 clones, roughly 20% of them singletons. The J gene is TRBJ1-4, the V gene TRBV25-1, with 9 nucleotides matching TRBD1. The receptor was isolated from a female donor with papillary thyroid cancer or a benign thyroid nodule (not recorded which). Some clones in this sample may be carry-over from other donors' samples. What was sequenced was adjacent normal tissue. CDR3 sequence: CASSEWGQGGEKLFF. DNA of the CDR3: TGTGCCAGCAGTGAATGGGGACAGGGAGGTGAAAAACTGTTTTTT.